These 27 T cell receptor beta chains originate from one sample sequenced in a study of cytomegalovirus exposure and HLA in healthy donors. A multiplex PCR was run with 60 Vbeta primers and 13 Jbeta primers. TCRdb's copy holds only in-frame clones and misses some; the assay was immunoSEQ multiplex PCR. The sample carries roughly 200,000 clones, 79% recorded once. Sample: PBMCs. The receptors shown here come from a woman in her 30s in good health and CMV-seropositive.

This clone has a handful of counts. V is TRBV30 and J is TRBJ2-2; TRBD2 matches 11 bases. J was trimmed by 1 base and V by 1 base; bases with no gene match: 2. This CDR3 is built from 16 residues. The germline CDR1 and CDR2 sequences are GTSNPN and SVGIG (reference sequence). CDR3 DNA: TGTGCCTGGAGTGATCTAGCGGGGGGGAACACCGGGGAGCTGTTTTTT. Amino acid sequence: CAWSDLAGGNTGELFF.

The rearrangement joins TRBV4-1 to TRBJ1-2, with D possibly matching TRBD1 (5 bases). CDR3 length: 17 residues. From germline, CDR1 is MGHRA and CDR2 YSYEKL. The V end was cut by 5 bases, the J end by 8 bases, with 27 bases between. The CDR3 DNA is TGCGCCAGCAGCTCCTGGGGCCAGAGGCTACCCCTTTGGGGCTACACCTTC. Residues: CASSSWGQRLPLWGYTF.

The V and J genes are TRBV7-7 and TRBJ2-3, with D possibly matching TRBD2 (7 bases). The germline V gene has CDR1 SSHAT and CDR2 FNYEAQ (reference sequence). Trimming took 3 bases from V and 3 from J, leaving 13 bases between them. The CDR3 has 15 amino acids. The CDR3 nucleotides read TGTGCCAGCAGCTTGAGGGGGGGACAAACAGATACGCAGTATTTT. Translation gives CASSLRGGQTDTQYF. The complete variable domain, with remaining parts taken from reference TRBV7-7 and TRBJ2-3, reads GAGVSQSPRYKVTKRGQDVTLRCDPISSHATLYWYQQALGQGPEFLTYFNYEAQPDKSGLPSDRFSAERPEGSISTLTIQRTEQRDSAMYRCASSLRGGQTDTQYFGPGTRLTVL.

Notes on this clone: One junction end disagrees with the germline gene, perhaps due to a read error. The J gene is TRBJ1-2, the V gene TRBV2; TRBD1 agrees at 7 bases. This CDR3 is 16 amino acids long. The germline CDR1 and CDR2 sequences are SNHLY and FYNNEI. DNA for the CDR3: TGTGTCAGCAACAGGGGCGAGTTGGGCGAGTTGTATGGCTACACCTTC. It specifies CVSNRGELGELYGYTF.

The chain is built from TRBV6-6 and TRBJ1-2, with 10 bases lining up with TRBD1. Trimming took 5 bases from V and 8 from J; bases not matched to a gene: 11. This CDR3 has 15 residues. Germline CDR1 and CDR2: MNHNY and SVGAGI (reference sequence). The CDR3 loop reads CASSPRDRGVDGYTF. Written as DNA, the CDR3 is TGTGCCAGCAGTCCCCGGGACAGGGGAGTCGACGGCTACACCTTC.

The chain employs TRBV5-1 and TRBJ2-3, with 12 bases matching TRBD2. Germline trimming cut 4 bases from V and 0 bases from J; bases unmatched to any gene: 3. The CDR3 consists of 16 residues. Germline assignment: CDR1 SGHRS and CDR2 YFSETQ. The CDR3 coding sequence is TGCGCCAGCAGCACTAGCGGGAGGTCTAGCACAGATACGCAGTATTTT. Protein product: CASSTSGRSSTDTQYF.

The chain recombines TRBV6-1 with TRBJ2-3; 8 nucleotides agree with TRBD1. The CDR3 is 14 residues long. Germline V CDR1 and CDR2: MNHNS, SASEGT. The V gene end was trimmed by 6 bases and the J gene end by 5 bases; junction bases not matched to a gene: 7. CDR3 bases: TGTGCCAGCAGCCTCAGACAGGGGTTAGATACGCAGTATTTT. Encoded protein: CASSLRQGLDTQYF.

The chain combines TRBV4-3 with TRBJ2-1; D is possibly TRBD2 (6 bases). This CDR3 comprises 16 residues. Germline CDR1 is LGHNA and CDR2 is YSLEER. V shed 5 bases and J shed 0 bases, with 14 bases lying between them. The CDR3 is CASSNGDSGSYNEQFF. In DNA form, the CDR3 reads TGCGCCAGCAGCAATGGGGACTCAGGCTCCTACAATGAGCAGTTCTTC.

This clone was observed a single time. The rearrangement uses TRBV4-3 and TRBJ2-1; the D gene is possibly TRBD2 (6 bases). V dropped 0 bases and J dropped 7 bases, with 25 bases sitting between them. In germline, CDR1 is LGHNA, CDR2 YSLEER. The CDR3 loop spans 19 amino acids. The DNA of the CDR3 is TGCGCCAGCAGCCAAGATAAGACCGGAGGGAGAAACCTCGGGAATGAGCAGTTCTTC. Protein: CASSQDKTGGRNLGNEQFF.

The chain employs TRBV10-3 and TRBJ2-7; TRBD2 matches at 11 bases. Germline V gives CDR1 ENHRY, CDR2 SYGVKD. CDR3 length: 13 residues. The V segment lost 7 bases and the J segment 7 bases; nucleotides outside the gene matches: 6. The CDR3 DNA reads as TGTGCCATCATGGGACTAGCGGACTTAGAGCAGTACTTC. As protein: CAIMGLADLEQYF.

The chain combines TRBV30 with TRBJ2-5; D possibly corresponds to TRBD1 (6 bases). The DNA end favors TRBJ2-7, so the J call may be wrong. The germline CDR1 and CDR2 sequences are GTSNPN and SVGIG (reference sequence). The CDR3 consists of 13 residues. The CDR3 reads CAWSGTVLYEQYF. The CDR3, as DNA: TGTGCCTGGAGTGGGACAGTCCTCTACGAGCAGTACTTC.

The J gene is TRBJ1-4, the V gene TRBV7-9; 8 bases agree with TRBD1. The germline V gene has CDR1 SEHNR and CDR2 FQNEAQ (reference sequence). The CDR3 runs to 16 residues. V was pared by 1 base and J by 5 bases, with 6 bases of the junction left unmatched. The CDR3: CASSLGQGARNEKLFF. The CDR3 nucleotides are TGTGCCAGCAGCTTAGGGCAGGGGGCGAGAAATGAAAAACTGTTTTTT.

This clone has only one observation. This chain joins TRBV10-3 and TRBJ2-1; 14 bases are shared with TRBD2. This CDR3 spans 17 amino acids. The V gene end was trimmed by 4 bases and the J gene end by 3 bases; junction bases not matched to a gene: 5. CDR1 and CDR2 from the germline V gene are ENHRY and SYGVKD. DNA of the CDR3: TGTGCCATCAGTGGGGTGGGACTAGCGGGGGTCTACAATGAGCAGTTCTTC. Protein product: CAISGVGLAGVYNEQFF.

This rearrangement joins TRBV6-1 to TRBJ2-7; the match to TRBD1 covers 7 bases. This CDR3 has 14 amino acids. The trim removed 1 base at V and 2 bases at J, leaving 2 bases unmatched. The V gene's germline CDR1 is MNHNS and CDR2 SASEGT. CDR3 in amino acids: CASSEEQGPYEQYF. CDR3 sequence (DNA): TGTGCCAGCAGTGAAGAACAGGGGCCCTACGAGCAGTACTTC.

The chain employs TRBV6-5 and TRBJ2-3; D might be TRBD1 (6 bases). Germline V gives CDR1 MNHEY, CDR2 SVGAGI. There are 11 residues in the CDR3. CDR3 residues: CGVQGTDTQYF. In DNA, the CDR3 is TGTGGGGTCCAGGGGACAGATACGCAGTATTTT.

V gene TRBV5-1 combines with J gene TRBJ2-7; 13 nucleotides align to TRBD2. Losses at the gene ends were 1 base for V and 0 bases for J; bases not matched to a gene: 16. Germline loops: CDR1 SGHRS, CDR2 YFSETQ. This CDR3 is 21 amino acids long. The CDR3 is CASSLWPDFTGLAGNSYEQYF. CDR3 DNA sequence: TGCGCCAGCAGCTTGTGGCCGGACTTCACGGGACTAGCGGGAAACTCCTACGAGCAGTACTTC.

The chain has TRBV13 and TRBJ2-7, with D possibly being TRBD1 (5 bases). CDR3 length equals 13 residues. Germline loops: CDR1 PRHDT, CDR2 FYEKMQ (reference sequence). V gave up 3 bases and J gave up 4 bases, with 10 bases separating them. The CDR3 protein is CASSFKSGYEQYF. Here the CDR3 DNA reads TGTGCCAGCAGCTTCAAGTCAGGGTACGAGCAGTACTTC.

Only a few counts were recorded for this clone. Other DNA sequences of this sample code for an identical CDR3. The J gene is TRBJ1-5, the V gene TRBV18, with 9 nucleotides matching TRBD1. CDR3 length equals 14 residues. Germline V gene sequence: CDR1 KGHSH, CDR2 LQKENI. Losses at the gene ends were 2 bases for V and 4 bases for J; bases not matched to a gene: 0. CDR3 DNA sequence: TGTGCCAGCTCACCAGGACAGGGGAATCAGCCCCAGCATTTT. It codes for CASSPGQGNQPQHF.

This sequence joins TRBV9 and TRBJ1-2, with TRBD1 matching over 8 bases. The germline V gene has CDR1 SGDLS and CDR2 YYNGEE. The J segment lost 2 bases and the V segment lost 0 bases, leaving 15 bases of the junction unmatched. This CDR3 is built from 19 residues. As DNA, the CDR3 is TGTGCCAGCAGCGTAGCTCTACAGGGGGTGGGCACACAAAACTATGGCTACACCTTC. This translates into CASSVALQGVGTQNYGYTF.

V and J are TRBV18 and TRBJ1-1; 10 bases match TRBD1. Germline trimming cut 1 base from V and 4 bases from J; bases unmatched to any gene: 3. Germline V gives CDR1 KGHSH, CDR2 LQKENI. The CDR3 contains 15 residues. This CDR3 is CASSPRRDRGTEAFF. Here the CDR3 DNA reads TGTGCCAGCTCACCACGTAGGGACAGGGGCACTGAAGCTTTCTTT.

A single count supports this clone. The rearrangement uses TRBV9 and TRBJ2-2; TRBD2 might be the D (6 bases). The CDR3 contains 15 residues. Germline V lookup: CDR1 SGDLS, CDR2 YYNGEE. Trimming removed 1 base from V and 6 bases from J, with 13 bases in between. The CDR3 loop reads CASSVPGGSAGELFF. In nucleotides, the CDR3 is TGTGCCAGCAGCGTACCCGGGGGAAGCGCCGGGGAGCTGTTTTTT.

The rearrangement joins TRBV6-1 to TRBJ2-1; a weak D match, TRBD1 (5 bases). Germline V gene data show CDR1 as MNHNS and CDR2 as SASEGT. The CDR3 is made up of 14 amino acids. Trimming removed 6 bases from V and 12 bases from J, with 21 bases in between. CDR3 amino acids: CASRGASGLRRQFF. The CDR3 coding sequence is TGTGCCAGCAGAGGGGCCTCAGGCCTAAGGCGGCAGTTCTTC.

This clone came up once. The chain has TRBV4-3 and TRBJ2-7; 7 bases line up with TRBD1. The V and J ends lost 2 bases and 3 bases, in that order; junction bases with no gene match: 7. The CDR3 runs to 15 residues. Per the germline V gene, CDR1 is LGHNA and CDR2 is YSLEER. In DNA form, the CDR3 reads TGCGCCAGCAGCCAACAAACCGGGACAGACTACGAGCAGTACTTC. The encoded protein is CASSQQTGTDYEQYF.

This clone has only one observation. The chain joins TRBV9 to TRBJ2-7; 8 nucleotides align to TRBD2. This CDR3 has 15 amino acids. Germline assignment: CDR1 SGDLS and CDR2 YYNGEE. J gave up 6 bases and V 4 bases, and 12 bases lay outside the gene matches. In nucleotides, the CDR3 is TGTGCCAGCAGCTCCTCGGGAGGGGCCTCCGTCGAGCAGTACTTC. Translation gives CASSSSGGASVEQYF.

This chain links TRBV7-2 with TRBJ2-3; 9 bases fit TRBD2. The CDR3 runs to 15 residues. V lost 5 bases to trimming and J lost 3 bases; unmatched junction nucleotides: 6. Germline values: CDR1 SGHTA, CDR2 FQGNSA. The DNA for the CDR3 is TGTGCCAGCAGCCCCCCGGGACTAGCTACAGATACGCAGTATTTT. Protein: CASSPPGLATDTQYF.

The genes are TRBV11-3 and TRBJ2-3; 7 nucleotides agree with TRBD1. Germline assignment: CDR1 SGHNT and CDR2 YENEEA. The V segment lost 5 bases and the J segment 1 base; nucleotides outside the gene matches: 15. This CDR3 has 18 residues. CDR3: CASSPHLKGQVRTDTQYF. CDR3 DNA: TGTGCCAGCAGCCCGCACCTTAAAGGACAGGTGCGCACAGATACGCAGTATTTT.

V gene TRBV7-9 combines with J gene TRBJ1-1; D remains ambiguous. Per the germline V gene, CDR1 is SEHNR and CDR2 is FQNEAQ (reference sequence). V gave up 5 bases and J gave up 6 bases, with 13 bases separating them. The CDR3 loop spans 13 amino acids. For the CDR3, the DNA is TGTGCCAGCAGCCCAGGAAATTTTCCTGAAGCTTTCTTT. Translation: CASSPGNFPEAFF. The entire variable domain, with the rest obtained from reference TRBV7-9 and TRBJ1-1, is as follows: DTGVSQNPRHKITKRGQNVTFRCDPISEHNRLYWYRQTLGQGPEFLTYFQNEAQLEKSRLLSDRFSAERPKGSFSTLEIQRTEQGDSAMYLCASSPGNFPEAFFGQGTRLTVV.